The rows below give T cell receptor beta chains drawn from one sample of a study of cytomegalovirus exposure and HLA in healthy donors. TCRdb's table, derived via immunoSEQ multiplex PCR, lists solely in-frame clones and lacks some. The sample contains hundreds of thousands of clones, just under 70% of which appear only once. The sample was PBMCs. Every receptor here comes from a man aged 40-49 years in good health and CMV-seropositive. The CDR3 runs from the conserved cysteine through the conserved F or W. The D gene is left open where the match is weak. Clone sizes are given selectively: once, few, many, or a class where the clone is expanded.

V	size	D	J	DNA	CDR3
TRBV6-1	NA	NA	TRBJ1-5	TGTGCCAGCAGAGCAGGGGCCCGACCCGATCAGCCCCAGCATTTT	CASRAGARPDQPQHF
TRBV27	NA	NA	TRBJ2-1	TGTGCCAGCAGCCCCCACGCGGCGGCTGAGCAGTTCTTC	CASSPHAAAEQFF
TRBV29-1	NA	NA	TRBJ2-1	TGCAGCGTCCGGAGCTCTGAGCAGTTCTTC	CSVRSSEQFF
TRBV28	NA	NA	TRBJ1-5	TGTGCCAGCAGTTTCACGGAGCCCCAGCATTTT	CASSFTEPQHF
TRBV5-5	NA	TRBD1	TRBJ2-6	TGTGCCAGCAGCTTGGTAGGGACAGCTTGGTCTGGGGCCAACGTCCTGACTTTC	CASSLVGTAWSGANVLTF
TRBV27	few	NA	TRBJ1-5	TGTGCCAGCAGTCTACGACAGACCTTCAATCAGCCCCAGCATTTT	CASSLRQTFNQPQHF
TRBV7-8	NA	NA	TRBJ2-2	TGTGCCAGCAGCTTGGCCGAGCGGGCCTCCTCATGGGAGCTGTTTTTT	CASSLAERASSWELFF
TRBV4-2	few	NA	TRBJ2-5	TGTGCCAGCAGCCAAGGCGGAGCCTGGGGCCGGGCGGCGCAAGAGACCCAGTACTTC	CASSQGGAWGRAAQETQYF
TRBV19	NA	TRBD1	TRBJ2-7	TGTGCCAGTAGCGTTCAGGGGGCTGGCGGTGAGCAGTACTTC	CASSVQGAGGEQYF
TRBV9	NA	TRBD2	TRBJ2-5	TGTGCCAGCAGCGTACGAGCGGGGGGAGAGACCCAGTACTTC	CASSVRAGGETQYF
TRBV5-4	NA	NA	TRBJ2-2	TGTGCCAGCAGCTTTAAAGGTGGGGGCCCGAACACCGGGGAGCTGTTTTTT	CASSFKGGGPNTGELFF
TRBV9	few	TRBD1	TRBJ2-7	TGTGCCAGCAGCCCTTTGGGGGACAGGGTCTACGAGCAGTACTTC	CASSPLGDRVYEQYF
TRBV19	NA	TRBD1	TRBJ2-3	TGTGCCAGTAGTGCGACAGGGAGCACAGATACGCAGTATTTT	CASSATGSTDTQYF
TRBV29-1	few	NA	TRBJ2-1	TGCAGCGCTCCCAGGCGAGGGTCCTACAATGAGCAGTTCTTC	CSAPRRGSYNEQFF
TRBV19	NA	TRBD1	TRBJ2-6	TGTGCCACCGGACAGGGGGCGCCAAGGGGGGCCAACGTCCTGACTTTC	CATGQGAPRGANVLTF
TRBV9	NA	TRBD1	TRBJ1-2	TGTGCCAGCAGTGAGATTGGGACAGGGGAAGGCTACACCTTC	CASSEIGTGEGYTF
TRBV27	NA	TRBD2	TRBJ2-1	TGTGCCAGCAGTGCGACTAGCGGGGGGGTTCTCGAGCAGTTCTTC	CASSATSGGVLEQFF
TRBV28	few	NA	TRBJ1-6	TGTGCCAGCAGTTTGTACAGGGAGAATTCACCCCTCCACTTT	CASSLYRENSPLHF
TRBV5-1	NA	TRBD2	TRBJ2-3	TGCGCCAGCAGCTTGGTTCGGGGGGATTTGGATACGCAGTATTTT	CASSLVRGDLDTQYF
TRBV5-4	few	NA	TRBJ2-1	TGTGCCAGCAGCTTTGAGCGACGGTCCTACAATGAGCAGTTCTTC	CASSFERRSYNEQFF
TRBV2	NA	TRBD2	TRBJ2-1	TGTGCCAGCAGGACTCGACTAGCGGGGGACTACAATGAGCAGTTCTTC	CASRTRLAGDYNEQFF
TRBV11-2	NA	NA	TRBJ2-4	TGTGCCAGCAGCTTAGTGATGTCGCCGAGGGACATTCAGTACTTC	CASSLVMSPRDIQYF
TRBV15	NA	NA	TRBJ2-5	TGTGCCACCAGCAGAGATGACAGAAGGGTAGTGGACCAGTACTTC	CATSRDDRRVVDQYF
TRBV6-1	few	NA	TRBJ2-7	TGTGCCAGCAGTTCCCAGAGAACCGGGAGCTACGAGCAGTACTTC	CASSSQRTGSYEQYF
TRBV29-1	NA	TRBD2	TRBJ2-1	TGCAGCGTTGGTGCGAGCGGGGGGTTCCTCAATGAGCAGTTCTTC	CSVGASGGFLNEQFF
TRBV10-3	NA	NA	TRBJ1-5	TGTGCCATCCAACCGGCGGGGTCGGATCAGCCCCAGCATTTT	CAIQPAGSDQPQHF
TRBV15	NA	NA	TRBJ1-4	TGTGCCACCAGCAAAGGCGCCGATTCGGGGGGAAGGAATGAAAAACTGTTTTTT	CATSKGADSGGRNEKLFF
TRBV27	NA	TRBD2	TRBJ2-5	TGTGCCAGCAGTCCACCCGGGGGGGTAGCGGACCAAGAGACCCAGTACTTC	CASSPPGGVADQETQYF
TRBV9	few	TRBD1	TRBJ1-1	TGTGCCAGCAGCCCGGGGACAGCGAACACTGAAGCTTTCTTT	CASSPGTANTEAFF
TRBV19	NA	TRBD1	TRBJ1-1	TGTGCCAGTAGAGAAACGGGACAGGGGAACACTGAAGCTTTCTTT	CASRETGQGNTEAFF
TRBV9	NA	TRBD1	TRBJ1-5	TGTGCCAGCAACTCCGGGACAGGCGACAATCAGCCCCAGCATTTT	CASNSGTGDNQPQHF
TRBV6-5	NA	TRBD1	TRBJ1-6	TGTGCCAGCAGACCGGACAGGGGAGTGGGCCCCCTCCACTTT	CASRPDRGVGPLHF
TRBV4-3	NA	TRBD2	TRBJ2-3	TGCGCCAGCAGCCAAGTGGCGGGGGGGCGAGATACGCAGTATTTT	CASSQVAGGRDTQYF
TRBV2	NA	NA	TRBJ2-7	TGTGCCAGCAGTCAACAGGGAACCTACTACGAGCAGTACTTC	CASSQQGTYYEQYF
TRBV4-1	NA	TRBD2	TRBJ2-3	TGCGCCAGCAGCCGCCTCGAACTAGCGGGGGCCACAGATACGCAGTATTTT	CASSRLELAGATDTQYF
TRBV28	NA	NA	TRBJ1-4	TGTGCCAGCAGGCTTAGAAGTGAAAAACTGTTTTTT	CASRLRSEKLFF
TRBV19	NA	NA	TRBJ1-2	TGTGCCAGTAGTCGGAAGGGGGGGGACTATGGCTACACCTTC	CASSRKGGDYGYTF
TRBV6-1	NA	TRBD1	TRBJ2-7	TGTGCCAGCAGGACGACAGGGAGCTCCTACGAGCAGTACTTC	CASRTTGSSYEQYF
TRBV4-2	few	NA	TRBJ1-5	TGTGCCAGCAGCCTCGACAGGAGTAGCAATCAGCCCCAGCATTTT	CASSLDRSSNQPQHF
TRBV2	few	TRBD1	TRBJ1-1	TGTGCCAGCAGCCAAGACAGGGCGAGAAACACTGAAGCTTTCTTT	CASSQDRARNTEAFF